The 17 T cell receptor beta chains below were found in one sample sequenced in a study of spatial heterogeneity in lung cancer. Study observations and caveats: How many expanded intratumoral alpha and beta TCRs were present tracked the tumor mutation count, which was a count of nonsynonymous mutations.

TCRdb itself ran the 5' RACE reads through MiXCR, one entry per CDR3 protein. The sample contains about 20,000 distinct CDR3 sequences, 4.5% to 7.5% of which appear only once. Stated time point: sample taken at primary tumor resection. No antigen has been assigned to these receptors. Specimen: lung tumor tissue, collected at surgery. The receptors were gathered from a female donor with early-stage non-small cell lung cancer.

This clonotype rates as medium-sized. The library was designed around alpha chains, so this beta chain is a stray read whose abundance carries little weight. The V call is TRBV10-2, the J call TRBJ2-4; TRBD2 matches at 7 bases. The CDR3 covers 14 residues. The germline V gene encodes CDR1 WSHSY and CDR2 SAAADI. After removal of 6 bases from V and 5 bases from J, the junction contained 7 bases not matched to a gene. CDR3 sequence (DNA): TGCGCCAGCAGGGAGCGGGGCCCGCAAAACATTCAGTACTTC. Its protein product is CASRERGPQNIQYF.

This clonotype occurred many times. This beta chain is off target for a library built for alpha chains, so its abundance means little. The genes are TRBV24-1 and TRBJ1-5; D might be TRBD1 (5 bases). CDR1 is KGHDR and CDR2 is SFDVKD in the germline V gene. V was cut by 4 bases and J by 4 bases, with 10 bases left in between. The CDR3 extends over 14 amino acids. The CDR3 region has the DNA TGTGCCACCAGTGAAGGGACGGCGAATCAGCCCCAGCATTTT. It translates to CATSEGTANQPQHF.

This clonotype was seen a few times. Possible read error: a much larger clone is one base away. A read error is likely, as this CDR3 ends without the conserved phenylalanine or tryptophan. In a library made to pick up alpha chains, this beta chain is a stray read with a size that means little. V is TRBV28 and J is TRBJ2-2, with TRBD2 matching over 7 bases. Germline lookup yields CDR1 MDHEN and CDR2 SYDVKM. Trimming took 2 bases from V and 10 from J; bases not matched to a gene: 10. The CDR3 extends over 15 amino acids. The CDR3 is CASSLGGRVTVELFS. For the CDR3, the DNA is TGTGCCAGCAGTTTAGGTGGGAGGGTGACGGTGGAGCTGTTTTCT.

This clonotype was counted at least ten times. This beta chain represents an off-target read in a library built for alpha chains; its size is of limited meaning. This chain links TRBV19 with TRBJ2-7; no clear D. The V end was cut by 1 base, the J end by 6 bases, with 7 bases between. Per germline, CDR1 LNHDA and CDR2 SQIVND (reference sequence). The CDR3 consists of 12 residues. The CDR3 DNA reads as TGTGCCAGTAGTATAGGGAATACCGAGCAGTACTTC. Residues: CASSIGNTEQYF.

This clonotype came up a few times. This beta chain lies outside the target of a library built for alpha chains; its clone size means little. The rearrangement uses TRBV25-1 and TRBJ2-1; 9 nucleotides align to TRBD1. The V gene end was trimmed by 3 bases and the J gene end by 6 bases; junction bases not matched to a gene: 6. This CDR3 region has 15 residues. CDR1 is MGHDK and CDR2 is SYGVNS in the germline V gene. The CDR3 spells CASSDRDRACNEQFF. For the CDR3, the DNA is TGTGCCAGCAGTGACCGGGACAGGGCCTGCAATGAGCAGTTCTTC.

The table lists this clonotype with many counts. This beta chain turned up in a library designed for alpha chains; as an off-target read, its abundance says little. The chain has TRBV23-1 and TRBJ2-1; D might be TRBD2 (6 bases). Being an ORF, TRBV23-1 has a function that is uncertain. V lost 4 bases and J lost 4, with 14 bases in between. The CDR3 is 15 amino acids. The CDR3 nucleotides are TGCGCCAGCAGTCTCCACAGCGGGTCATACAATGAGCAGTTCTTC. Encoded protein: CASSLHSGSYNEQFF.

As concerns this clonotype: Because this beta chain is a stray read in a library intended to capture alpha chains, its abundance should not be given much weight. J is TRBJ1-2 and V is TRBV5-1; 8 bases fit TRBD1. With 0 bases clipped from V and 12 bases from J, the junction kept 10 bases outside the gene matches. The CDR3 covers 14 residues. Germline values: CDR1 SGHRS, CDR2 YFSETQ. The CDR3 nucleotides are TGCGCCAGCAGCTTGGGGACAGGGTCCCGAGGCCACACCTTC. The encoded protein is CASSLGTGSRGHTF.

As for this clonotype: Being off target in a library aimed at alpha chains, this beta chain has a size of little meaning. The chain has TRBV7-9 and TRBJ1-5; D perhaps matches TRBD1 (5 bases). CDR1 is SEHNR and CDR2 is FQNEAQ in the germline V gene (reference sequence). V shed 5 bases and J shed 1 base, with 18 bases lying between them. This CDR3 is built from 17 residues. For the CDR3, the DNA is TGTGCCAGCAGCCGTGACAGTGTAGGATGGAGCAATCAGCCCCAGCATTTT. It specifies CASSRDSVGWSNQPQHF.

This clonotype was recorded at least ten times. The library was prepared for alpha chains; this beta chain is a stray read, so its frequency means little. This chain uses TRBV19 with TRBJ1-2; no clear D gene. The CDR3 is made up of 14 amino acids. V lost 3 bases and J 4 bases, leaving 12 bases between the germline ends. Germline V gene sequence: CDR1 LNHDA, CDR2 SQIVND (reference sequence). CDR3 in amino acids: CASSISSGGYGYTF. The CDR3 DNA reads as TGTGCCAGTAGTATTTCGTCGGGAGGCTATGGCTACACCTTC. Looking up the rest from reference TRBV19 and TRBJ1-2 gives the full variable domain: DGGITQSPKYLFRKEGQNVTLSCEQNLNHDAMYWYRQDPGQGLRLIYYSQIVNDFQKGDIAEGYSVSREKKESFPLTVTSAQKNPTAFYLCASSISSGGYGYTFGSGTRLTVV.

This clonotype has just a few counts. A library prepared for alpha chains yielded this beta chain as an off-target read; its size is of little meaning. J is TRBJ2-1 and V is TRBV29-1; D is unresolved. CDR1 is SQVTM and CDR2 is ANQGSEA in the germline V gene. Trimming left V 2 bases short and J 5 bases short, with 7 bases between. The CDR3 has 12 amino acids. The CDR3 sequence: CSVERRDNEQFF. CDR3 nucleotide sequence: TGCAGCGTTGAACGTAGGGACAATGAGCAGTTCTTC.

This clonotype is medium-sized within its sample. A library prepared for alpha chains yielded this beta chain as an off-target read; its size is of little meaning. The chain recombines TRBV4-1 with TRBJ2-7, with a tentative D call TRBD1 (5 bases). CDR1 and CDR2 from the germline V gene are MGHRA and YSYEKL. This CDR3 spans 15 amino acids. V shed 4 bases and J shed 2 bases, with 15 bases lying between them. The CDR3 DNA reads as TGCGCCAGCAGCCCTTCGTGGGGCGCGGCCTACGAGCAGTACTTC. It encodes CASSPSWGAAYEQYF.

This clonotype has more than one count but fewer than ten. This beta chain came through as a stray read in a library set up for alpha chains, and its size says little. The chain carries TRBV6-5 and TRBJ1-4; TRBD1 is a possible D gene (5 bases). The V end was cut by 5 bases, the J end by 8 bases, with 12 bases between. The CDR3 is made up of 13 amino acids. CDR1 and CDR2 (germline): MNHEY, SVGAGI. The DNA of the CDR3 is TGTGCCAGCAGTGGGGGTCCCTGGGAAAAACTGTTTTTT. Amino acid sequence: CASSGGPWEKLFF.

By share, this clonotype ranks as medium-sized. Because this beta chain is a stray read in a library intended to capture alpha chains, its abundance should not be given much weight. V gene TRBV4-1 combines with J gene TRBJ1-2; possibly TRBD1 for D (5 bases). With 0 bases removed from V and 2 bases from J, the gap between germline ends came to 10 bases. Germline CDR1 reads MGHRA; CDR2 reads YSYEKL. The CDR3 has 15 amino acids. As DNA, the CDR3 is TGCGCCAGCAGCCAAGATCCGACAGCGAACTATGGCTACACCTTC. It encodes CASSQDPTANYGYTF.

This clonotype is judged medium-sized. This beta chain was picked up by a library intended for alpha chains and is off target, so its count carries little meaning. This chain links TRBV4-1 with TRBJ2-7; a weak D match, TRBD1 (6 bases). Germline V gene lookup returns CDR1 MGHRA and CDR2 YSYEKL. With 0 bases removed from V and 1 base from J, the gap between germline ends came to 10 bases. The CDR3 loop spans 15 amino acids. This CDR3 is CASSQDRTVSYEQYF. CDR3 bases: TGCGCCAGCAGCCAAGATAGGACAGTGTCCTACGAGCAGTACTTC.

Concerning this clonotype: This beta chain lies outside the target of a library built for alpha chains; its clone size means little. The chain combines TRBV9 with TRBJ2-7; D is possibly TRBD2 (5 bases). Trimming shortened V by 1 base and J by 9 bases, and 14 bases separated the two germline ends. This CDR3 spans 13 amino acids. Looked up from germline, CDR1 is SGDLS and CDR2 is YYNGEE. DNA for the CDR3: TGTGCCAGCAGCGTAACCGATCGGGATAGGCAGTACTTC. Translated, it gives CASSVTDRDRQYF.

On this clonotype itself: This beta chain turned up in a library designed for alpha chains; as an off-target read, its abundance says little. The gene calls are TRBV20-1 and TRBJ2-3, with a possible D match to TRBD2 (5 bases). The CDR3 contains 14 residues. The germline CDR1 and CDR2 sequences are DFQATT and SNEGSKA (reference sequence). Trimming shortened V by 0 bases and J by 3 bases, and 10 bases separated the two germline ends. This CDR3 reads CSARDFRDTDTQYF. In DNA form, the CDR3 reads TGCAGTGCTAGAGATTTCCGGGATACAGATACGCAGTATTTT.

There are many counts of this clonotype. This beta chain lies outside the target of a library built for alpha chains; its clone size means little. This chain links TRBV6-5 with TRBJ1-5; D is unclear. V was clipped by 8 bases and J by 6 bases, with 17 bases between them. The CDR3 sequence is 14 residues long. The germline V gene has CDR1 MNHEY and CDR2 SVGAGI. The CDR3 region has the DNA TGTGCCAGCCGCGCCCGCCAGGAGGGTCAGCCCCAGCATTTT. Its translation is CASRARQEGQPQHF.